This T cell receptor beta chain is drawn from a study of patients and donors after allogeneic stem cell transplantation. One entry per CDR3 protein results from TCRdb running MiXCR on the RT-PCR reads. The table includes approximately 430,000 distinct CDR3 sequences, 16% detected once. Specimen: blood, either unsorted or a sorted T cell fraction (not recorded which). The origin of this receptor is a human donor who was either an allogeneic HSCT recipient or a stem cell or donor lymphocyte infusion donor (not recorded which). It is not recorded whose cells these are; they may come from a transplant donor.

DNA of the CDR3: TGTGCCAGCTCACCCTCGGACTACGAGCAGTACTTC. This translates into CASSPSDYEQYF. The rearrangement links TRBV18 to TRBJ2-7; D remains unclear. The germline CDR1 and CDR2 sequences are KGHSH and LQKENI. Trimming stripped 3 bases from V and 3 bases from J, with 6 bases between. This CDR3 is built from 12 residues.